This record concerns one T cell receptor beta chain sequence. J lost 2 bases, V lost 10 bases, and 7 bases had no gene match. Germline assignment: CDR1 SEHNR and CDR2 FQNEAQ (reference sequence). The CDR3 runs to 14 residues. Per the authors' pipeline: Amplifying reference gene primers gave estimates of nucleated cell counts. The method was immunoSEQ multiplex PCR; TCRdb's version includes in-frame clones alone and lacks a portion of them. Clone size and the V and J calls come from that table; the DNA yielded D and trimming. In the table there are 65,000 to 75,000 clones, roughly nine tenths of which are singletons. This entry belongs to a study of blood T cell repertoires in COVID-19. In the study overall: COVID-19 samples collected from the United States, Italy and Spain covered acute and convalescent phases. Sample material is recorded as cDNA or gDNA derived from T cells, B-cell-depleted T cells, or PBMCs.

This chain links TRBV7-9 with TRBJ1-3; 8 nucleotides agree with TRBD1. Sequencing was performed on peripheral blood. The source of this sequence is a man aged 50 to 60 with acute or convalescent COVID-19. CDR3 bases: TGTGCCACCTACAGGGGGACCGCTGGAAACACCATATATTTT. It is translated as CATYRGTAGNTIYF.